The 24 T cell receptor beta chains below come from one sample, sequenced in a study of T cells after somatic rescue of genetic block. TCRdb keeps only in-frame clones here, not all; method: immunoSEQ multiplex PCR. The table shows 110,000 or so clones, with 75% to 95% occurring only once. The sample consisted of peripheral blood mononuclear cells (PBMCs). All receptors come from a woman between 18 and 29 years old.

V gene TRBV9 combines with J gene TRBJ2-7, with TRBD1 as a possible D gene (5 bases). Germline CDR1 reads SGDLS; CDR2 reads YYNGEE. Trimming stripped 0 bases from V and 5 bases from J, with 12 bases between. The length of the CDR3 is 14 residues. The CDR3 spells CASSVGAGWNEQYF. The CDR3, as DNA: TGTGCCAGCAGCGTAGGGGCAGGGTGGAACGAGCAGTACTTC.

This chain connects TRBV27 to TRBJ2-7; D is uncertain. The V gene lost 6 bases and the J gene lost 6 bases, with 15 bases spanning the gap. Germline V gene data show CDR1 as MNHEY and CDR2 as SMNVEV (reference sequence). This CDR3 contains 13 residues. The CDR3 nucleotides read TGTGCCAGCAGAGGTACAGCTCTACGCGAGCAGTACTTC. This translates into CASRGTALREQYF.

The V and J genes are TRBV7-6 and TRBJ1-4; 11 positions match TRBD1. Germline CDR1 is SGHVS and CDR2 is FNYEAQ. V trimming: 3 bases; J trimming: 8 bases; junction bases outside the gene matches: 8. The CDR3 is 16 residues long. DNA of the CDR3: TGTGCCAGCAGCTTTACCTCCGGGACAGGGGGAGAAAAACTGTTTTTT. Amino acids: CASSFTSGTGGEKLFF.

This chain uses TRBV9 with TRBJ2-5; 7 nucleotides match TRBD2. The CDR3 has 15 amino acids. V shed 5 bases, J shed 5 bases, and the junction held 12 bases outside the gene matches. Looked up from germline, CDR1 is SGDLS and CDR2 is YYNGEE. CDR3 bases: TGTGCCAGCAGTACTATGGGGGGGTATGGCGAGACCCAGTACTTC. It codes for CASSTMGGYGETQYF.

The genes are TRBV7-9 and TRBJ2-7, with D hard to call. Germline values: CDR1 SEHNR, CDR2 FQNEAQ (reference sequence). V was cut by 6 bases and J by 2 bases, with 8 bases left in between. This CDR3 is 12 amino acids long. The CDR3 reads CASRLDAYEQYF. The CDR3 nucleotides read TGTGCCAGCAGACTGGATGCCTACGAGCAGTACTTC.

J is TRBJ2-7 and V is TRBV7-2; D is uncertain. The CDR3 contains 13 residues. The V gene lost 2 bases and the J gene lost 1 base, with 6 bases spanning the gap. The germline gives CDR1 SGHTA, CDR2 FQGNSA. CDR3 nucleotide sequence: TGTGCCAGCAGCTTATTTGGGTCCTACGAGCAGTACTTC. This encodes CASSLFGSYEQYF.

This chain joins TRBV11-1 and TRBJ1-4; no clear D. The CDR3 runs 14 residues. Trimming took off 2 bases at V and 0 bases at J, with 4 bases between the two ends. The germline CDR1 and CDR2 sequences are SGHAT and FQDESV (reference sequence). The CDR3 sequence is CASSLSATNEKLFF. CDR3 sequence (DNA): TGTGCCAGCAGCTTATCAGCAACTAATGAAAAACTGTTTTTT.

The gene calls are TRBV7-9 and TRBJ2-7, with D unresolved. CDR1 is SEHNR and CDR2 is FQNEAQ in the germline V gene (reference sequence). The V end lost 5 bases, the J end lost 7 bases, and 15 bases lay between the germline ends. There are 13 residues in the CDR3. The CDR3 DNA follows: TGTGCCAGCAGCCCCCAGGATATGGGAGAGCAGTACTTC. Its protein product is CASSPQDMGEQYF.

This sequence joins TRBV15 and TRBJ1-5; no firm D call. V lost 5 bases, J lost 7 bases, and 12 bases lay in between. The CDR3 length is 13 residues. CDR1 LNHNV and CDR2 YYDKDF come from the germline V gene (reference sequence). In nucleotides, the CDR3 is TGTGCCACCAGCGGAGGGAGGGAGCAGCCCCAGCATTTT. Translated, it gives CATSGGREQPQHF.

V is TRBV7-9 and J is TRBJ2-2; D uncertain. Per the germline V gene, CDR1 is SEHNR and CDR2 is FQNEAQ (reference sequence). The ends were cut back, 5 bases at V and 4 bases at J, with 14 bases in the middle. This CDR3 contains 15 residues. CDR3 DNA sequence: TGTGCCAGCAGCCCCGATCTAGGAGCCACCGGGGAGCTGTTTTTT. This translates into CASSPDLGATGELFF.

This chain uses TRBV7-2 with TRBJ2-5, with D perhaps matching TRBD1 or TRBD2 (5 bases each). The germline gives CDR1 SGHTA, CDR2 FQGNSA. The V end lost 7 bases, the J end lost 5 bases, and 11 bases lay between the germline ends. This CDR3 has 12 amino acids. The CDR3, as DNA: TGTGCCAGCACCAGAGAGGGGGAGACCCAGTACTTC. Translating it yields CASTREGETQYF.

V and J are TRBV27 and TRBJ1-5; TRBD1 matches 8 bases. With 4 bases clipped from V and 5 bases from J, the junction kept 1 base outside the gene matches. This CDR3 has 13 amino acids. Germline V lookup: CDR1 MNHEY, CDR2 SMNVEV (reference sequence). CDR3 sequence: CASSSRGHQPQHF. CDR3 sequence (DNA): TGTGCCAGCAGTTCCAGGGGGCATCAGCCCCAGCATTTT.

This clone was detected only a few times. The genes are TRBV30 and TRBJ2-2; D is unclear. The CDR3 runs 12 residues. Trimming took 4 bases from V and 3 from J, leaving 6 bases between them. CDR1 is GTSNPN, CDR2 SVGIG, per germline (reference sequence). This CDR3 reads CAWTIDTGELFF. CDR3 bases: TGTGCCTGGACGATAGACACCGGGGAGCTGTTTTTT. The full variable domain, with the rest looked up from reference TRBV30 and TRBJ2-2, is SQTIHQWPATLVQPVGSPLSLECTVEGTSNPNLYWYRQAAGRGLQLLFYSVGIGQISSEVPQNLSASRPQDRQFILSSKKLLLSDSGFYLCAWTIDTGELFFGEGSRLTVL.

This rearrangement joins TRBV19 to TRBJ1-1, with D perhaps TRBD1 (5 bases). The CDR3 runs 14 residues. Germline CDR1 LNHDA, CDR2 SQIVND (reference sequence). Trimming left V 3 bases short and J 3 bases short, with 11 bases between. The CDR3 loop is CASSMGLGDTEAFF. The CDR3 bases are TGTGCCAGTAGTATGGGGCTTGGCGACACTGAAGCTTTCTTT.

The J gene is TRBJ2-3, the V gene TRBV18, with TRBD1 matching 8 bases. This CDR3 contains 15 residues. V dropped 3 bases and J dropped 4; count of bases not matched to a gene: 6. Germline V gene sequence: CDR1 KGHSH, CDR2 LQKENI. CDR3 in DNA: TGTGCCAGCTCACCGGGAGACAGGGGTTCAGATACGCAGTATTTT. Translation gives CASSPGDRGSDTQYF.

The table lists this clone with a few counts. The chain uses TRBV18 and TRBJ2-3; D remains unclear. CDR1 and CDR2 from the germline V gene are KGHSH and LQKENI. The CDR3 runs to 11 residues. Deletions cut 2 bases from V and 6 bases from J, with 3 bases between. The CDR3 loop is CASSPGDTQYF. Here the CDR3 DNA reads TGTGCCAGCTCACCAGGTGATACGCAGTATTTT.

V and J are TRBV4-3 and TRBJ2-2, with D perhaps matching TRBD1 (5 bases). The length of the CDR3 is 18 residues. Trimming left V 0 bases short and J 3 bases short, with 17 bases between. The V gene's germline CDR1 is LGHNA and CDR2 YSLEER. The CDR3 loop is CASSQDHNMVGHTGELFF. As DNA, the CDR3 is TGCGCCAGCAGCCAAGATCATAATATGGTGGGGCACACCGGGGAGCTGTTTTTT.

The chain links TRBV6-5 to TRBJ1-1, with unresolved D. There are 14 residues in the CDR3. Germline V gene sequence: CDR1 MNHEY, CDR2 SVGAGI. With 6 bases removed from V and 0 bases from J, the gap between germline ends came to 11 bases. Here the CDR3 DNA reads TGTGCCAGCAGCAGATCGCTAATGAACACTGAAGCTTTCTTT. Translation gives CASSRSLMNTEAFF.

The chain has TRBV5-6 and TRBJ1-1; 8 nucleotides align to TRBD1. Trimming removed 4 bases from V and 1 base from J; junction bases left unmatched: 6. Germline CDR1 is SGHDT and CDR2 is YYEEEE. This CDR3 has 15 residues. The CDR3 is CASSLGGQGNTEAFF. CDR3 in DNA: TGTGCCAGCAGCCTGGGAGGACAGGGGAACACTGAAGCTTTCTTT.

The V and J genes are TRBV7-9 and TRBJ2-2; 10 bases line up with TRBD1. Trimming took 1 base from V and 5 from J; bases not matched to a gene: 4. Germline lookup yields CDR1 SEHNR and CDR2 FQNEAQ (reference sequence). This CDR3 is built from 16 residues. The CDR3 DNA reads TGTGCCAGCAGCTTAGGAGGGACAGGGGTAACCGGGGAGCTGTTTTTT. Translating gives CASSLGGTGVTGELFF.

The chain recombines TRBV2 with TRBJ1-4, with TRBD1 identical over 7 bases. The germline V gene has CDR1 SNHLY and CDR2 FYNNEI. V lost 10 bases to trimming and J lost 11 bases; unmatched junction nucleotides: 19. The CDR3 consists of 15 residues. The CDR3 bases are TGTGCCACCCACCCGGGGGCCGAGACAGGGACGAAACTGTTTTTT. Translating gives CATHPGAETGTKLFF.

The rearrangement uses TRBV9 and TRBJ2-3; D is perhaps TRBD2 (5 bases). This CDR3 contains 15 residues. V was shortened by 4 bases and J by 2 bases, with 14 bases between the two germline ends. Germline values: CDR1 SGDLS, CDR2 YYNGEE. CDR3 sequence (DNA): TGTGCCAGCAGCAGTGCCCTAGCCTCCACAGATACGCAGTATTTT. It encodes CASSSALASTDTQYF. Drawing the rest from reference TRBV9 and TRBJ2-3, the complete variable domain is DSGVTQTPKHLITATGQRVTLRCSPRSGDLSVYWYQQSLDQGLQFLIQYYNGEERAKGNILERFSAQQFPDLHSELNLSSLELGDSALYFCASSSALASTDTQYFGPGTRLTVL.

DNA for the CDR3: TGTGCCAGCAACCGGTGGGGAAGGACGACTCAGCCCCAGCATTTT. This codes for CASNRWGRTTQPQHF. The gene calls are TRBV28 and TRBJ1-5; D is unclear. V was cut by 7 bases and J by 6 bases, with 19 bases left in between. CDR1 and CDR2 from the germline V gene are MDHEN and SYDVKM. This CDR3 comprises 15 residues.

The chain joins TRBV5-1 to TRBJ2-3; D is unresolved. The V gene lost 4 bases and the J gene lost 6 bases, with 21 bases spanning the gap. Looked up from germline, CDR1 is SGHRS and CDR2 is YFSETQ. CDR3 length: 16 amino acids. The CDR3 nucleotides read TGCGCCAGCAGCGTGGCGACGGCCTCCGTCATGGATACGCAGTATTTT. Protein sequence: CASSVATASVMDTQYF.